This TCR beta chain emerged from a study of T cell responses to AZD1222 COVID-19 vaccine. The data were produced by immunoSEQ multiplex PCR, yet TCRdb's version contains in-frame clones alone and is incomplete. This repertoire shows around 180,000 clones, approximately 90% found once; its top ten account for around 26%. About this clone itself: The antigen remains undetermined.

General study results and limits: All repertoire sampling was performed exclusively after the peak T cell response.

The germline gives CDR1 MNHEY, CDR2 SVGAGI. Deletions cut 0 bases from V and 5 bases from J, with 8 bases between. The CDR3 extends over 14 amino acids. The chain recombines TRBV6-5 with TRBJ2-1; possible D gene TRBD2, 5 bases. The sequence was obtained from an adult who received the AZD1222 COVID-19 vaccine. The material sequenced was peripheral blood, taken 28 days after the second AZD1222 dose. The CDR3 nucleotides read TGTGCCAGCAGTTACTCCTTCGGGAACAATGAGCAGTTCTTC. Protein product: CASSYSFGNNEQFF.